The 32 T cell receptor beta chains below were found in one sample sequenced in a study of shared clonotypes between healthy human individuals. The protocol was immunoSEQ multiplex PCR, while the TCRdb copy is restricted to in-frame clones and leaves out a portion. The sample records hundreds of thousands of clones, 95% to 96% being singletons. In the naive CD8 group, cells lacked CD45RO and were positively selected for CCR7, so terminally differentiated effector memory CD45RA+ cells were left out. Sequenced: naive CD8+ T cells sorted from blood. Receptor source: a woman aged 25 to 45 in good health.

The CDR3 DNA reads as TGTGCCAGCTCCGAAAGCGCTGTCAGAGTCTCCGAGCAGTACTTC. Protein product: CASSESAVRVSEQYF. The J gene is TRBJ2-7, the V gene TRBV28; D gene ambiguous. Trimming removed 8 bases at V and 6 bases at J, with 23 bases between. Per the germline V gene, CDR1 is MDHEN and CDR2 is SYDVKM. This CDR3 spans 15 amino acids.

The V gene is TRBV7-9, the J gene TRBJ2-5, with no clear D. TRBJ2-7 explains the end of the DNA better; the J call may be wrong. CDR3 size: 14 residues. CDR1 SEHNR and CDR2 FQNEAQ come from the germline V gene (reference sequence). Here the CDR3 reads CASSPPLPNYEQYF. The CDR3 DNA follows: TGTGCCAGCAGCCCTCCGCTACCGAACTACGAGCAGTACTTC.

The chain is built from TRBV5-1 and TRBJ2-3; 7 nucleotides line up with TRBD1. V was clipped by 4 bases and J by 5 bases; unmatched bases: 4. The germline CDR1 and CDR2 sequences are SGHRS and YFSETQ. The CDR3 is 13 amino acids. CDR3 sequence reads: CASSPPGGDTQYF. DNA of the CDR3: TGCGCCAGCAGCCCCCCAGGGGGAGATACGCAGTATTTT.

V gene TRBV4-1 combines with J gene TRBJ2-5, with D maybe TRBD1 (5 bases). The J call is doubtful: the DNA matches TRBJ2-7 better. Per the germline V gene, CDR1 is MGHRA and CDR2 is YSYEKL. This CDR3 has 14 residues. CDR3 loop: CASSPQGLGYEQYF. The CDR3 DNA reads as TGCGCCAGCAGCCCTCAGGGCTTAGGGTACGAGCAGTACTTC.

This rearrangement joins TRBV28 to TRBJ1-2, with unresolved D. Trimming took off 8 bases at V and 1 base at J, with 14 bases between the two ends. The CDR3 covers 14 residues. Looked up from germline, CDR1 is MDHEN and CDR2 is SYDVKM. The CDR3 region is CASLHPNVNYGYTF. The CDR3 bases are TGTGCCAGCCTCCACCCCAATGTTAACTATGGCTACACCTTC.

The chain uses TRBV28 and TRBJ2-7; TRBD2 matches at 8 bases. CDR1 MDHEN and CDR2 SYDVKM come from the germline V gene. V trimming: 6 bases; J trimming: 6 bases; junction bases outside the gene matches: 25. This CDR3 is built from 19 residues. This CDR3 is CASRYGGGSGGTLIAEQYF. The CDR3 nucleotides read TGTGCCAGCAGATACGGGGGGGGTTCTGGAGGCACCTTAATAGCCGAGCAGTACTTC.

This sequence joins TRBV2 and TRBJ2-1; D may correspond to TRBD1 or TRBD2 (5 bases each). The CDR3 sequence is 11 residues long. Trimming cost V 7 bases and J 8 bases, with 9 bases left between them. The germline V gene has CDR1 SNHLY and CDR2 FYNNEI. The CDR3 DNA is TGTGCCAGCACCGAGGGGTATGAGCAGTTCTTC. Amino acids: CASTEGYEQFF.

The V and J genes are TRBV5-1 and TRBJ2-7, with D perhaps given as TRBD1 or TRBD2 (6 bases each). Germline CDR1 reads SGHRS; CDR2 reads YFSETQ. CDR3 size: 15 residues. The V end was cut by 7 bases, the J end by 2 bases, with 19 bases between. In DNA, the CDR3 is TGCGCCAGCTCCCTGGTTTGGGGGGCAGCCTACGAGCAGTACTTC. This encodes CASSLVWGAAYEQYF.

V is TRBV6-5 and J is TRBJ2-7; D is undetermined. In germline, CDR1 is MNHEY, CDR2 SVGAGI. The CDR3 runs to 13 residues. Deletions cut 6 bases from V and 6 bases from J, with 15 bases between. DNA of the CDR3: TGTGCCAGCAGCAAAAACAATCACGCCGAGCAGTACTTC. This encodes CASSKNNHAEQYF.

This chain joins TRBV16 and TRBJ2-4; unclear D gene. The CDR3 extends over 17 amino acids. The V end was cut by 0 bases, the J end by 8 bases, with 20 bases between. Germline-derived CDR1 and CDR2 are KGHSY and FQNENV. The CDR3 nucleotides are TGTGCCAGCAGCCAATCGAGGCCTGGGGATAAACGGGACATTCAGTACTTC. Its translation is CASSQSRPGDKRDIQYF.

This clone appeared a single time. The sample carries other DNA sequences with the same CDR3. The rearrangement uses TRBV27 and TRBJ1-1; 9 positions match TRBD1. CDR3 length: 14 amino acids. Germline V gene lookup returns CDR1 MNHEY and CDR2 SMNVEV (reference sequence). V dropped 5 bases and J dropped 3; count of bases not matched to a gene: 4. The CDR3 nucleotides read TGTGCCAGCAGTGTACAGGGGGCGTACACTGAAGCTTTCTTT. Translating it yields CASSVQGAYTEAFF.

CDR3 DNA sequence: TGTGCCACCCAGTGGCATGAGCAGTACTTC. Amino acid sequence: CATQWHEQYF. This sequence joins TRBV6-4 and TRBJ2-7, with D uncertain. This CDR3 comprises 10 residues. CDR1 and CDR2 (germline): MRHNA, SNTAGT. Trimming shortened V by 10 bases and J by 7 bases, and 11 bases separated the two germline ends.

This clone came up once. Other DNA sequences in the sample encode the same CDR3. The V call is TRBV27, the J call TRBJ2-7, with 10 bases that match TRBD2. V was clipped by 3 bases and J by 5 bases; unmatched bases: 19. This CDR3 has 19 amino acids. Germline V lookup: CDR1 MNHEY, CDR2 SMNVEV (reference sequence). CDR3 bases: TGTGCCAGCAGTTTCGGTGCTAGCGGGAGCCTAAGGGGTTCTAACGAGCAGTACTTC. It codes for CASSFGASGSLRGSNEQYF.

The chain uses TRBV4-1 and TRBJ1-6; 7 nucleotides align to TRBD1. With V trimmed by 3 bases and J by 2 bases, 7 bases remained unmatched. The CDR3 runs 17 residues. Germline V gene lookup returns CDR1 MGHRA and CDR2 YSYEKL. The CDR3 reads CASSQITGDPYNSPLHF. Here the CDR3 DNA reads TGCGCCAGCAGCCAGATAACAGGGGATCCCTATAATTCACCCCTCCACTTT.

The rearrangement joins TRBV9 to TRBJ2-3; 8 bases match TRBD1. Germline lookup yields CDR1 SGDLS and CDR2 YYNGEE. This CDR3 has 15 amino acids. The trim removed 2 bases at V and 6 bases at J, leaving 8 bases unmatched. CDR3 DNA: TGTGCCAGCAGCGTGGGGACAGGTGCAGGGGATACGCAGTATTTT. The encoded protein is CASSVGTGAGDTQYF.

The chain uses TRBV5-1 and TRBJ2-4, with D maybe TRBD2 (5 bases). The germline V gene has CDR1 SGHRS and CDR2 YFSETQ. With 0 bases removed from V and 8 bases from J, the gap between germline ends came to 12 bases. The CDR3 is 14 amino acids. The CDR3 coding sequence is TGCGCCAGCAGCTTGGCTGGATACGGGGACATTCAGTACTTC. It encodes CASSLAGYGDIQYF.

Details on this clone: Different DNA sequences within this sample yield the same CDR3. V and J are TRBV5-4 and TRBJ2-7, with D possibly being TRBD1 (6 bases). The CDR3 is 12 residues long. Trimming took 4 bases from V and 5 from J, leaving 10 bases between them. Germline V gene lookup returns CDR1 SGHNT and CDR2 YYREEE (reference sequence). CDR3 bases: TGTGCCAGCAGCGACTACAGGGACGAGCAGTACTTC. It encodes CASSDYRDEQYF.

The chain combines TRBV9 with TRBJ2-7, with a possible D match to TRBD2 (6 bases). Germline V gives CDR1 SGDLS, CDR2 YYNGEE. V dropped 2 bases and J dropped 2 bases, with 11 bases sitting between them. This CDR3 spans 14 amino acids. The CDR3 protein is CASSVGEATYEQYF. The CDR3 DNA is TGTGCCAGCAGCGTGGGGGAGGCGACCTACGAGCAGTACTTC.

This clone has a handful of counts. The CDR3 protein is CANSSTDTQYF. CDR3 bases: TGTGCCAACTCTAGCACAGATACGCAGTATTTT. The J gene is TRBJ2-3, the V gene TRBV2, with D unclear. This CDR3 has 11 residues. The germline gives CDR1 SNHLY, CDR2 FYNNEI. V gave up 10 bases and J gave up 0 bases, with 5 bases separating them.

The J gene is TRBJ1-1, the V gene TRBV21-1; the table gives TRBD1 as D, unverified against the DNA. TRBV21-1 is given as a pseudogene. The CDR3 covers 19 residues. The CDR3 here is CARSTGQLFKGCLYTEAFF. In nucleotides, the CDR3 is TGTGCCAGATCAACGGGACAGCTATTTAAGGGGTGTTTATACACTGAAGCTTTCTTT.

The chain recombines TRBV10-2 with TRBJ2-3; tentatively, D is TRBD1 (5 bases). Trimming stripped 7 bases from V and 2 bases from J, with 13 bases between. The CDR3 loop spans 14 amino acids. Germline assignment: CDR1 WSHSY and CDR2 SAAADI. The DNA of the CDR3 is TGCGCCAGCAAGCAGGGTGGATTCACAGATACGCAGTATTTT. Translation gives CASKQGGFTDTQYF.

This clone has only one observation. The V gene is TRBV7-9, the J gene TRBJ2-7, with a tentative D call TRBD2 (5 bases). The CDR3 runs to 16 residues. V dropped 0 bases and J dropped 0 bases, with 12 bases sitting between them. Per the germline V gene, CDR1 is SEHNR and CDR2 is FQNEAQ (reference sequence). CDR3 bases: TGTGCCAGCAGCTTAGCCGGGGATCCTAGCTCCTACGAGCAGTACTTC. The encoded protein is CASSLAGDPSSYEQYF.

The chain carries TRBV16 and TRBJ2-7; possible D gene TRBD1, 5 bases. Germline loops: CDR1 KGHSY, CDR2 FQNENV. V was clipped by 0 bases and J by 2 bases, with 8 bases between them. The CDR3 contains 14 residues. CDR3 coding DNA: TGTGCCAGCAGCCAATCAGGGGTGGCCTACGAGCAGTACTTC. It is translated as CASSQSGVAYEQYF.

V gene TRBV6-8 combines with J gene TRBJ2-7; D perhaps matches TRBD2 (6 bases). The CDR3 covers 17 residues. Trimming removed 4 bases at V and 2 bases at J, with 21 bases between. The germline CDR1 and CDR2 sequences are MNHGY and SAAAGT. CDR3 amino acids: CASSLVPPPAGTYEQYF. CDR3 coding DNA: TGTGCCAGCAGTTTAGTGCCTCCCCCGGCGGGGACCTACGAGCAGTACTTC.

This chain uses TRBV19 with TRBJ2-7, with 8 bases lining up with TRBD2. The CDR3 spans 15 residues. With 6 bases clipped from V and 2 bases from J, the junction kept 9 bases outside the gene matches. Germline V gene lookup returns CDR1 LNHDA and CDR2 SQIVND (reference sequence). Written as DNA, the CDR3 is TGTGCCAGTAGCCAAGCGGGCGGGGGGACCTACGAGCAGTACTTC. This codes for CASSQAGGGTYEQYF.

About this clone itself: The same CDR3 also results from other DNA sequences found in this sample. The J gene is TRBJ2-7, the V gene TRBV27; D unresolved. CDR1 is MNHEY, CDR2 SMNVEV, per germline (reference sequence). V was pared by 0 bases and J by 1 base, with 7 bases between. The CDR3 length is 14 residues. The CDR3 DNA reads TGTGCCAGCAGTTTATCTTTAGGATCCTACGAGCAGTACTTC. It is translated as CASSLSLGSYEQYF.

V and J are TRBV6-1 and TRBJ2-7, with a tentative D call TRBD2 (5 bases). Germline V CDR1 and CDR2: MNHNS, SASEGT. The CDR3 covers 13 residues. Deletions cut 6 bases from V and 0 bases from J, with 9 bases between. The CDR3 DNA reads TGTGCCAGCAGGCCGCGGGTCTCCTACGAGCAGTACTTC. Residues: CASRPRVSYEQYF.

CDR3 in amino acids: CASSQETVPPNTGELFF. The CDR3, as DNA: TGTGCCAGCAGCCAAGAAACAGTCCCCCCGAACACCGGGGAGCTGTTTTTT. V and J are TRBV4-2 and TRBJ2-2; D remains ambiguous. The germline V and J ends were trimmed by 0 bases and 0 bases, with 11 bases remaining between them. CDR1 is LGHNA, CDR2 YNFKEQ, per germline. This CDR3 is 17 amino acids long.

The chain employs TRBV27 and TRBJ2-1; 13 bases map to TRBD2. Germline CDR1 reads MNHEY; CDR2 reads SMNVEV (reference sequence). V shed 3 bases and J 8 bases; nucleotides not matched to a gene: 4. The CDR3 sequence is 15 residues long. The CDR3 DNA follows: TGTGCCAGCAGTTTGGGGACTAGCGGGGTCGATGAGCAGTTCTTC. It translates to CASSLGTSGVDEQFF.

The chain employs TRBV14 and TRBJ2-3; no firm D call. Germline V gives CDR1 SGHDN, CDR2 FVKESK. The CDR3 spans 15 residues. The V end was cut by 3 bases, the J end by 7 bases, with 17 bases between. The CDR3 here is CASSQMSILSNTQYF. In DNA form, the CDR3 reads TGTGCCAGCAGCCAGATGTCCATCCTTTCCAATACGCAGTATTTT.

The sample holds one count of this clone. This chain uses TRBV9 with TRBJ2-3; 10 nucleotides agree with TRBD2. Germline V gene lookup returns CDR1 SGDLS and CDR2 YYNGEE. With 5 bases clipped from V and 6 bases from J, the junction kept 6 bases outside the gene matches. This CDR3 is 14 amino acids long. The CDR3 coding sequence is TGTGCCAGCAGTCTAGCGGGAGTAGGCGATACGCAGTATTTT. Its protein product is CASSLAGVGDTQYF.

The genes are TRBV5-6 and TRBJ1-5; a possible D gene is TRBD1 (5 bases). CDR1 and CDR2 (germline): SGHDT, YYEEEE. CDR3 length: 13 amino acids. Trimming removed 5 bases from V and 7 bases from J, with 13 bases in between. DNA for the CDR3: TGTGCCAGCAGTCCCCAGGGTTCCCAGCCCCAGCATTTT. Protein product: CASSPQGSQPQHF. Complete variable domain (other parts from reference TRBV5-6 and TRBJ1-5): DAGVTQSPTHLIKTRGQQVTLRCSPKSGHDTVSWYQQALGQGPQFIFQYYEEEERQRGNFPDRFSGHQFPNYSSELNVNALLLGDSALYLCASSPQGSQPQHFGDGTRLSIL.